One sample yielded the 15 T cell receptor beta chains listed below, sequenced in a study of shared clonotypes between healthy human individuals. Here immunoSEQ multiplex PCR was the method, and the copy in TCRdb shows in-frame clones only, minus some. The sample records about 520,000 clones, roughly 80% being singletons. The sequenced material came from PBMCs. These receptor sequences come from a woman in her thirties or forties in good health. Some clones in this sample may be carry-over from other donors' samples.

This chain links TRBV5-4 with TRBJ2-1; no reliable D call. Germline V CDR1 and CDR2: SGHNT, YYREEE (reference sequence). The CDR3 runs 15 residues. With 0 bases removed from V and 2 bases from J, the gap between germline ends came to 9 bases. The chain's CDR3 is CASSLEGGTYNEQFF. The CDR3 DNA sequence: TGTGCCAGCAGCTTGGAAGGCGGAACCTACAATGAGCAGTTCTTC.

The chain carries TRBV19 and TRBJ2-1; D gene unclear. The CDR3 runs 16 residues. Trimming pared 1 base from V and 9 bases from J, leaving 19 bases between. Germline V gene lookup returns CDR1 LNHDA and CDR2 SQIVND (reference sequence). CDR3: CASSIGATVPMSEQFF. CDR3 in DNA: TGTGCCAGTAGTATAGGGGCGACGGTTCCAATGAGTGAGCAGTTCTTC. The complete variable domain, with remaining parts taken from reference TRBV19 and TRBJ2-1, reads DGGITQSPKYLFRKEGQNVTLSCEQNLNHDAMYWYRQDPGQGLRLIYYSQIVNDFQKGDIAEGYSVSREKKESFPLTVTSAQKNPTAFYLCASSIGATVPMSEQFFGPGTRLTVL.

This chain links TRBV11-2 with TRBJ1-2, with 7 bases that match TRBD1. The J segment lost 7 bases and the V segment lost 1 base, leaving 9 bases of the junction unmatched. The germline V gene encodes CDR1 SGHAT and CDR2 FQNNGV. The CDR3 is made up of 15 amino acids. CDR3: CASSLVAGGLTGYTF. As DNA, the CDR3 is TGTGCCAGCAGCTTAGTGGCAGGGGGTTTGACTGGCTACACCTTC.

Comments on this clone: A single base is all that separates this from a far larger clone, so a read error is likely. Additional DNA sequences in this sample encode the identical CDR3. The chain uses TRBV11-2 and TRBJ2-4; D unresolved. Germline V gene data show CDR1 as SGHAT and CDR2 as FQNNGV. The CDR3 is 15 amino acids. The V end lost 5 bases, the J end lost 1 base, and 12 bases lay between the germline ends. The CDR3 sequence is CASSPHSGAKNIQYF. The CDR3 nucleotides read TGTGCCAGCAGCCCCCATTCCGGTGCCAAAAACATTCAGTACTTC.

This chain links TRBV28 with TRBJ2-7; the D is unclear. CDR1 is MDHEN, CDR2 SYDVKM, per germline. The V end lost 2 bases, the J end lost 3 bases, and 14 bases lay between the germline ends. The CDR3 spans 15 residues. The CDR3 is CASSLGSTAVYEQYF. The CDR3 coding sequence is TGTGCCAGCAGTTTAGGCTCCACGGCGGTCTACGAGCAGTACTTC.

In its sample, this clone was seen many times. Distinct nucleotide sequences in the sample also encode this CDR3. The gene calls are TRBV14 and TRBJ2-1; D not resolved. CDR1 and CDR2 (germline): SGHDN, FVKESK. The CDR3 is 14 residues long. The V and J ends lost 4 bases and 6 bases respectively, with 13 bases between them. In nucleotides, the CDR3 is TGTGCCAGCAGCCCTCTCCTCGACTTCAATGAGCAGTTCTTC. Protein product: CASSPLLDFNEQFF.

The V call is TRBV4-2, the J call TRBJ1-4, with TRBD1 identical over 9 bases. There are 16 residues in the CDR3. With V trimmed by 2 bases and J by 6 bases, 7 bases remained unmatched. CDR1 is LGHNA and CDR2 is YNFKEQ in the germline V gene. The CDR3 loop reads CASSQRVGDRDEKLFF. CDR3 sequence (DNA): TGTGCCAGCAGCCAAAGAGTAGGGGACAGGGATGAAAAACTGTTTTTT.

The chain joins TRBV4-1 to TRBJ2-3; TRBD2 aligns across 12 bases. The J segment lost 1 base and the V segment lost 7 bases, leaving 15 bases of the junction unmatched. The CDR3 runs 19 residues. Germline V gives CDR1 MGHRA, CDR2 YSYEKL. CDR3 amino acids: CASTIRLAGARVGTDTQYF. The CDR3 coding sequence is TGCGCCAGCACCATACGACTAGCGGGAGCTCGTGTGGGCACAGATACGCAGTATTTT.

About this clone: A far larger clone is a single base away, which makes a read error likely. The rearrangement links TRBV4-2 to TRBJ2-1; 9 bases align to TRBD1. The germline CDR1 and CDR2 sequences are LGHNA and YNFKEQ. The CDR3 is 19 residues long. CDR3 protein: CAISLGTGNSAGAAFGQFF. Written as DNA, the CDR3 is TGTGCCATCAGCCTAGGGACAGGGAATTCTGCTGGCGCCGCGTTTGGGCAGTTCTTC.

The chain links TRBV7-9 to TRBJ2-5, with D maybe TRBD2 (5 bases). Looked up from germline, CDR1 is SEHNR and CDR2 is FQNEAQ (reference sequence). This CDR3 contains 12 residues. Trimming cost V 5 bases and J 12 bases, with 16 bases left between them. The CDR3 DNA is TGTGCCAGCAGCCTAGAGGGCCAAGTGGAGTACTTC. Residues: CASSLEGQVEYF.

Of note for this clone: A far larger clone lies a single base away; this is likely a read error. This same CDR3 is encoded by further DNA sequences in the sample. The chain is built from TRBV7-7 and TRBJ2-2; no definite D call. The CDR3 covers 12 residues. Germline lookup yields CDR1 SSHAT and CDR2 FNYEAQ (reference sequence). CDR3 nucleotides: TGTGCCAGCAGCTCCGGTGCCGGTGAGCTGTTTTTT. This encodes CASSSGAGELFF. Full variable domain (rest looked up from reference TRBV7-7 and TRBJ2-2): GAGVSQSPRYKVTKRGQDVTLRCDPISSHATLYWYQQALGQGPEFLTYFNYEAQPDKSGLPSDRFSAERPEGSISTLTIQRTEQRDSAMYRCASSSGAGELFFGEGSRLTVL.

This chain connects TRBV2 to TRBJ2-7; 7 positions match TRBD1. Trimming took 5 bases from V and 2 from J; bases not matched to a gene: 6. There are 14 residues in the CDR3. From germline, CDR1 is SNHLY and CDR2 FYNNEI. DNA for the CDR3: TGTGCCAGCAGTATTACAGGGGTTGCCTACGAGCAGTACTTC. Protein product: CASSITGVAYEQYF.

CDR3 in amino acids: CASSSQGAVGNYEQYF. The DNA of the CDR3 is TGTGCCAGCAGCTCCCAGGGGGCGGTGGGGAACTACGAGCAGTACTTC. The chain joins TRBV7-8 to TRBJ2-7; 8 bases align to TRBD1. V was pared by 4 bases and J by 3 bases, with 11 bases of the junction left unmatched. This CDR3 is built from 16 residues. CDR1 is SGHVS, CDR2 FQNEAQ, per germline.

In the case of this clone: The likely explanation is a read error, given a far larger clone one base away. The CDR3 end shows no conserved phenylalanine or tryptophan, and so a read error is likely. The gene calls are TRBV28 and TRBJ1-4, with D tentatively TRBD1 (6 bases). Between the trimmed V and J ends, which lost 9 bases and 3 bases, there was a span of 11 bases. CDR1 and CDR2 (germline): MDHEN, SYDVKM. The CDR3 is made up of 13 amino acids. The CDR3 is CASGQPSNEKLFL. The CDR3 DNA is TGTGCCAGTGGACAGCCCTCTAATGAAAAACTGTTTCTT.

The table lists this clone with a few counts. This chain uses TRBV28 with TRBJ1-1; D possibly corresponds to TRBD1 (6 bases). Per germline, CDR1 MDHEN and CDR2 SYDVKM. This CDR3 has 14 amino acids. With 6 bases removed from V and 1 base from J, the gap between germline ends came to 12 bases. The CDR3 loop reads CASSSQGKNTEAFF. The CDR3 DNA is TGTGCCAGCAGCTCTCAGGGGAAGAACACTGAAGCTTTCTTT.